What follows describes a single T cell receptor beta chain. With 0 bases removed from V and 7 bases from J, the gap between germline ends came to 13 bases. Germline V CDR1 and CDR2: SGHTA, FQGNSA. The CDR3 loop spans 16 amino acids. TCRdb keeps only in-frame clones here, not all; method: immunoSEQ multiplex PCR. The sample lists roughly 52,000 clones, around 96% occurring once. The record originates from a study of control samples from healthy donors and cancer patients. The origin of this receptor is a woman aged 30 to 39 in good health. The sample taken for sequencing was blood. V and J are TRBV7-2 and TRBJ1-6; perhaps TRBD1 as D (6 bases). The CDR3 DNA follows: TGTGCCAGCAGCTTAGCATCGGACAGCAGAAATTCACCCCTCCACTTT. It encodes CASSLASDSRNSPLHF.